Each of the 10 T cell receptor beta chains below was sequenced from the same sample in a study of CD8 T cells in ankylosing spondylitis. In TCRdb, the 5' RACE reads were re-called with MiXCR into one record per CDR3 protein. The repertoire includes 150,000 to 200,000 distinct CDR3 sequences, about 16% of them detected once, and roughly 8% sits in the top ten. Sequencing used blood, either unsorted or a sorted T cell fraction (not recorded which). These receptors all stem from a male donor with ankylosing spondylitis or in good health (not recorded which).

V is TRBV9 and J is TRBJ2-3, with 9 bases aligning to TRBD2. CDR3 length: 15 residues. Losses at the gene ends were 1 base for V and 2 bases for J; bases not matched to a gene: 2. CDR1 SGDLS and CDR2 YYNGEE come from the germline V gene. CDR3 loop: CASSVSGRTTDTQYF. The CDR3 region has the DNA TGTGCCAGCAGCGTAAGCGGGAGGACCACAGATACGCAGTATTTT. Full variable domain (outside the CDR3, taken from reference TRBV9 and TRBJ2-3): DSGVTQTPKHLITATGQRVTLRCSPRSGDLSVYWYQQSLDQGLQFLIQYYNGEERAKGNILERFSAQQFPDLHSELNLSSLELGDSALYFCASSVSGRTTDTQYFGPGTRLTVL.

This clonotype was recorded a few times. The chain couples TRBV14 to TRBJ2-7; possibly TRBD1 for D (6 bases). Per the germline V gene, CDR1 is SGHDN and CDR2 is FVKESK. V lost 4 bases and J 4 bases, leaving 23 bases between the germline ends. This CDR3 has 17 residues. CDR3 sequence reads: CASSPGLYREPLYEQYF. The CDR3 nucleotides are TGTGCCAGCAGCCCAGGGCTTTACAGGGAGCCGCTTTACGAGCAGTACTTC.

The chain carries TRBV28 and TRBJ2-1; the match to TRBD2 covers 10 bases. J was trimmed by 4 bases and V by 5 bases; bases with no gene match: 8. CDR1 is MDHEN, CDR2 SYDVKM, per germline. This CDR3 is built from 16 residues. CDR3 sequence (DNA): TGTGCCAGCAGTGAGGAGCGGGAGGGCCGGTACAATGAGCAGTTCTTC. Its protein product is CASSEEREGRYNEQFF. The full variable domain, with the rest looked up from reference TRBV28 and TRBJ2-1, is DVKVTQSSRYLVKRTGEKVFLECVQDMDHENMFWYRQDPGLGLRLIYFSYDVKMKEKGDIPEGYSVSREKKERFSLILESASTNQTSMYLCASSEEREGRYNEQFFGPGTRLTVL.

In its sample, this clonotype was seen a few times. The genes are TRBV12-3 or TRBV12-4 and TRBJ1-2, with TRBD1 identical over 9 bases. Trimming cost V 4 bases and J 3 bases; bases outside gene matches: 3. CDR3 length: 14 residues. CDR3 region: CASSYDRGDYGYTF. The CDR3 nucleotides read TGTGCCAGCAGTTATGACAGGGGGGACTATGGCTACACCTTC.

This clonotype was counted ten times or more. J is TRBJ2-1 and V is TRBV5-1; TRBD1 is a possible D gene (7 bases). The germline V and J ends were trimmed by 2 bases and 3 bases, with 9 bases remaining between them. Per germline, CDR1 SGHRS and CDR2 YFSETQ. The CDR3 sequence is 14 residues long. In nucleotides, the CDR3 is TGCGCCAGCAGCTTTCAGGGGGGCTACAATGAGCAGTTCTTC. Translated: CASSFQGGYNEQFF.

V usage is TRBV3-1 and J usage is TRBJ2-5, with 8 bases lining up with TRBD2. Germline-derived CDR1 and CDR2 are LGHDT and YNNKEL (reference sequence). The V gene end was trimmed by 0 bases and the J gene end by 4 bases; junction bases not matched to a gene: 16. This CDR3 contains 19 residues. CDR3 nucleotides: TGTGCCAGCAGCCAAGAACCCCTCGGGGCTGGCGGGAGGAGAGAGACCCAGTACTTC. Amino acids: CASSQEPLGAGGRRETQYF.

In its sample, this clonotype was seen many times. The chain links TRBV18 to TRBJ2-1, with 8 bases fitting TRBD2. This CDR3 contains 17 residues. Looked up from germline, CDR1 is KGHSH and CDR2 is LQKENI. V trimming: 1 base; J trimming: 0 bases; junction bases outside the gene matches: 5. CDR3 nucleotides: TGTGCCAGCTCACCACGGGGGCTAGCGGGCTCCTACAATGAGCAGTTCTTC. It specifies CASSPRGLAGSYNEQFF.

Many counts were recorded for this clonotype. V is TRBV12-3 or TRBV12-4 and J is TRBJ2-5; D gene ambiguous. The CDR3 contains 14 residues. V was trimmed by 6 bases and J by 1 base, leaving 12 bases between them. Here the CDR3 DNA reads TGTGCCAGCAGCCCGGGTTATCTCCAAGAGACCCAGTACTTC. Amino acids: CASSPGYLQETQYF.

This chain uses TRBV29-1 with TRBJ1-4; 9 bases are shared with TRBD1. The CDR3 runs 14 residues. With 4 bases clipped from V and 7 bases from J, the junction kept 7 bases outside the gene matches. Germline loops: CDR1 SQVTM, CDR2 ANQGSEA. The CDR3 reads CSVGGTGYSEKLFF. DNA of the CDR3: TGCAGCGTTGGGGGGACAGGGTATTCTGAAAAACTGTTTTTT.

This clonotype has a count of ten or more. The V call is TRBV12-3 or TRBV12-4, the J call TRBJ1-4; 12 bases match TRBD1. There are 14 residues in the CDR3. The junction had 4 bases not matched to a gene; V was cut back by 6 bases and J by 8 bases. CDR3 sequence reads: CASRSGTGGEKLFF. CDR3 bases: TGTGCCAGCAGGTCCGGGACAGGGGGCGAAAAACTGTTTTTT.